The 20 T cell receptor beta chains listed next were all sequenced from one sample in a study of blood T cells in healthy people across ages. For the second PCR, which ran for about 7 to 11 cycles, a sample-barcoded 5' primer and a J-beta primer mix were used. TCRdb fed the 5' RACE reads into MiXCR, producing one record per CDR3 protein. Here the sample spans nearly 800,000 distinct CDR3 sequences, approximately 25% being singletons. The sample also formed part of further work on T cells of mothers and their children.

Sequencing was carried out using blood. The receptors were gathered from a boy aged 10-17 years in good health.

The chain uses TRBV2 and TRBJ2-3; the match to TRBD2 covers 8 bases. CDR3 length: 17 residues. Germline CDR1 is SNHLY and CDR2 is FYNNEI. V lost 6 bases and J lost 0; bases outside the gene matches: 11. CDR3 protein: CASRPTASGLSTDTQYF. The CDR3 nucleotides are TGTGCCAGCAGGCCCACGGCTAGCGGGCTAAGCACAGATACGCAGTATTTT.

Notes on this clonotype: The CDR3 carries no conserved terminal phenylalanine or tryptophan, so it likely arises from a read error. Here the CDR3 DNA reads TGTGCCAGCAGCTCAGGACAGGGGGCTAACTATGGCTACACCCTC. This gives the protein CASSSGQGANYGYTL. The rearrangement uses TRBV7-2 and TRBJ1-2, with TRBD1 matching 10 bases. Trimming at V came to 4 bases and at J to 0 bases, leaving 2 bases not matched to a gene. The CDR3 runs 15 residues. Looked up from germline, CDR1 is SGHTA and CDR2 is FQGNSA.

This clonotype came up a few times. The genes are TRBV29-1 and TRBJ2-1; 12 positions match TRBD2. J lost 10 bases, V lost 6 bases, and 7 bases had no gene match. CDR3 length: 13 amino acids. The V gene's germline CDR1 is SQVTM and CDR2 ANQGSEA. CDR3 loop: CSVSSGGAVEQFF. In nucleotides, the CDR3 is TGCAGCGTGTCTAGCGGGGGGGCGGTAGAGCAGTTCTTC.

This chain uses TRBV24-1 with TRBJ1-2; 7 positions match TRBD1. CDR3 length equals 13 residues. Germline V CDR1 and CDR2: KGHDR, SFDVKD. Unmatched junction bases numbered 7, after V lost 3 bases and J lost 10 bases. The CDR3 reads CATSDVRGIAYTF. The CDR3 nucleotides are TGTGCCACCAGTGATGTCAGGGGGATTGCCTACACCTTC.

V gene TRBV10-3 combines with J gene TRBJ2-5; TRBD2 matches 9 bases. Germline V lookup: CDR1 ENHRY, CDR2 SYGVKD. The J segment lost 3 bases and the V segment lost 4 bases, leaving 6 bases of the junction unmatched. This CDR3 contains 15 residues. The CDR3 DNA is TGTGCCATCAGTGGGTTTATAGCGGGAGAAGAGACCCAGTACTTC. Residues: CAISGFIAGEETQYF.

The chain links TRBV28 to TRBJ2-1; perhaps TRBD1 as D (7 bases). V lost 5 bases, J lost 1 base, and 15 bases lay in between. CDR1 is MDHEN and CDR2 is SYDVKM in the germline V gene. The CDR3 is made up of 16 amino acids. Written as DNA, the CDR3 is TGTGCCAGCAGTGGCGGGACAGTCATTTCCTACAATGAGCAGTTCTTC. Translated: CASSGGTVISYNEQFF.

This clonotype appeared a few times. The chain has TRBV5-5 and TRBJ1-4; possibly TRBD1 for D (5 bases). The germline gives CDR1 SGHKS, CDR2 YYEKEE (reference sequence). This CDR3 has 13 residues. The V end lost 0 bases, the J end lost 7 bases, and 7 bases lay between the germline ends. CDR3 sequence reads: CASSLVGGEKLFF. The CDR3 DNA follows: TGTGCCAGCAGCTTGGTGGGGGGTGAAAAACTGTTTTTT.

This rearrangement joins TRBV11-2 to TRBJ2-7, with TRBD2 matching 9 bases. The V gene end was trimmed by 2 bases and the J gene end by 3 bases; junction bases not matched to a gene: 8. Germline CDR1 and CDR2: SGHAT and FQNNGV. The CDR3 length is 16 residues. CDR3 protein: CASSLKMLAGRYEQYF. DNA for the CDR3: TGTGCCAGCAGCTTAAAAATGCTAGCGGGGCGCTACGAGCAGTACTTC.

This clonotype was detected only a few times. V gene TRBV7-2 combines with J gene TRBJ2-2, with D maybe TRBD1 (5 bases). This CDR3 has 17 residues. Germline lookup yields CDR1 SGHTA and CDR2 FQGNSA. The V end was cut by 4 bases, the J end by 5 bases, with 20 bases between. CDR3 in DNA: TGTGCCAGCAGCTCACCAAGGGGAAAAGGAAAAACCGGGGAGCTGTTTTTT. Amino acids: CASSSPRGKGKTGELFF.

V usage is TRBV14 and J usage is TRBJ2-1, with D hard to call. CDR3 length: 16 amino acids. Germline V lookup: CDR1 SGHDN, CDR2 FVKESK. V lost 0 bases to trimming and J lost 1 base, with 10 bases between them. CDR3 amino acids: CASSQDWGQSYNEQFF. For the CDR3, the DNA is TGTGCCAGCAGCCAAGATTGGGGTCAGTCCTACAATGAGCAGTTCTTC.

This clonotype was seen only a few times. The germline gene is not matched at one end of the junction; a read error may be the cause. J is TRBJ1-3 and V is TRBV6-1; 7 positions match TRBD1. The CDR3 sequence is 17 residues long. CDR1 is MNHNS, CDR2 SASEGT, per germline. The CDR3: CANSPRTGGSSGNTIYF. In DNA form, the CDR3 reads TGTGCCAACAGTCCGAGGACAGGTGGGTCCTCTGGAAACACCATATATTTT.

The chain combines TRBV5-6 with TRBJ1-6, with 7 bases lining up with TRBD1. This CDR3 contains 15 residues. Germline V gene lookup returns CDR1 SGHDT and CDR2 YYEEEE. The J segment lost 13 bases and the V segment lost 5 bases, leaving 15 bases of the junction unmatched. The CDR3 here is CASRSEEGGGSPLHF. In DNA, the CDR3 is TGTGCCAGCAGGTCGGAGGAGGGAGGGGGCTCGCCCCTCCACTTT.

J is TRBJ2-4 and V is TRBV7-9; 8 bases map to TRBD1. Per germline, CDR1 SEHNR and CDR2 FQNEAQ (reference sequence). This CDR3 is 16 amino acids long. J gave up 3 bases and V 1 base, and 5 bases lay outside the gene matches. The CDR3 is CASSLGQGAYKNIQYF. CDR3 DNA: TGTGCCAGCAGCTTAGGTCAGGGGGCGTACAAAAACATTCAGTACTTC.

This chain joins TRBV27 and TRBJ2-3, with D perhaps given as TRBD1 or TRBD2 (5 bases each). Germline V gene sequence: CDR1 MNHEY, CDR2 SMNVEV (reference sequence). The V end was cut by 8 bases, the J end by 0 bases, with 18 bases between. CDR3 length equals 16 residues. As DNA, the CDR3 is TGTGCCAGCTCCTCCCTAGAGGGGCCGAGCACAGATACGCAGTATTTT. This sequence encodes CASSSLEGPSTDTQYF.

This clonotype was counted a few times. The chain recombines TRBV11-1 with TRBJ1-3; 7 bases align to TRBD1. The CDR3 extends over 16 amino acids. V lost 5 bases, J lost 2 bases, and 9 bases stayed unmatched. Germline lookup yields CDR1 SGHAT and CDR2 FQDESV (reference sequence). The CDR3 DNA reads TGTGCCAGCAGCCGGACAGGAAAGGAGCCTGGAAACACCATATATTTT. Its translation is CASSRTGKEPGNTIYF.

The V call is TRBV7-6, the J call TRBJ2-7, with 12 bases aligning to TRBD1. V gave up 4 bases and J gave up 4 bases; unmatched junction bases: 11. The CDR3 length is 17 residues. CDR1 and CDR2 from the germline V gene are SGHVS and FNYEAQ. DNA for the CDR3: TGTGCCAGCAGCTCCCCCCGGGGACAGGGGGCGTCTTACGAGCAGTACTTC. As protein: CASSSPRGQGASYEQYF.

This clonotype was counted a few times. This rearrangement joins TRBV29-1 to TRBJ2-3; no clear D. V was trimmed by 4 bases and J by 0 bases, leaving 11 bases between them. The CDR3 extends over 14 amino acids. In germline, CDR1 is SQVTM, CDR2 ANQGSEA. The CDR3 region is CSVVPPTSTDTQYF. For the CDR3, the DNA is TGCAGCGTTGTCCCACCAACTAGCACAGATACGCAGTATTTT.

The table lists this clonotype with a few counts. The genes are TRBV7-2 and TRBJ2-4; tentative D call: TRBD2 (7 bases). Trimming pared 4 bases from V and 6 bases from J, leaving 13 bases between. The CDR3 is 14 amino acids. Germline values: CDR1 SGHTA, CDR2 FQGNSA. CDR3 region: CASSSTGGPNIQYF. CDR3 coding DNA: TGTGCCAGCAGCTCCACCGGGGGGCCAAACATTCAGTACTTC.

This clonotype appeared a few times. The gene calls are TRBV15 and TRBJ2-5; D is ambiguous. Germline V gene lookup returns CDR1 LNHNV and CDR2 YYDKDF (reference sequence). The CDR3 covers 15 residues. The V gene lost 0 bases and the J gene lost 1 base, with 9 bases spanning the gap. The CDR3 DNA sequence: TGTGCCACCAGCAGAGATTTCCCTTTCCAAGAGACCCAGTACTTC. Translation gives CATSRDFPFQETQYF.

This clonotype was observed many times. The rearrangement uses TRBV3-1 and TRBJ2-5, with D perhaps matching TRBD1 or TRBD2 (6 bases each). The CDR3 totals 13 residues. V gave up 1 base and J gave up 4 bases, with 7 bases separating them. Germline CDR1 reads LGHDT; CDR2 reads YNNKEL (reference sequence). CDR3 in amino acids: CASSQAGAETQYF. The CDR3 nucleotides are TGTGCCAGCAGCCAAGCGGGGGCAGAGACCCAGTACTTC.